This paragraph covers one TCR beta chain sequence. Method: immunoSEQ multiplex PCR; TCRdb's copy keeps in-frame clones and lacks some. The sample holds hundreds of thousands of clones, roughly nine tenths seen once. This sample is part of a study of blood T cell repertoires in COVID-19. Study overall: Researchers got acute and convalescent COVID-19 samples from the United States, Italy and Spain. The analysed material was cDNA or gDNA that came from T cells, B-cell-depleted T cells, or PBMCs.

Recruits, aged roughly 18 to 100 years, lived in some 25 US areas. In Cohort 3, a recovered donor had either two negative PCRs, clearance, or symptom resolution. The sequencing sample was made of PBMCs or T cells enriched from blood (not recorded which). The sequence was obtained from a man aged 25-40 years who had recovered from COVID-19.

The CDR3 sequence: CASSVTGNQPQHF. The CDR3 region has the DNA TGTGCCAGCAGCGTCACGGGTAATCAGCCCCAGCATTTT. The V and J genes are TRBV7-9 and TRBJ1-5; D unclear. The CDR3 length is 13 residues. Trimming removed 5 bases from V and 4 bases from J, with 9 bases in between. Germline V gives CDR1 SEHNR, CDR2 FQNEAQ (reference sequence).